This T cell receptor (beta chain) was obtained from a study of blood T cell repertoires in COVID-19. Some clones are missing from TCRdb's copy, which holds only in-frame ones; the method was immunoSEQ multiplex PCR. The table lists some 150,000 clones, 75% to 90% of them singletons, with approximately 4% in the top ten. Symptom resolution, clearance, or two negative PCRs marked donors in Cohort 3 as recovered. The TCR was taken from a woman aged 50 to 65 who had recovered from COVID-19. Sequenced material: PBMCs or T cells enriched from blood (not recorded which).

The CDR3 region has the DNA TGTGCCAGCTCACCTCTAGGCCAAGAGACCCAGTACTTC. This sequence encodes CASSPLGQETQYF. The chain has TRBV18 and TRBJ2-5; no definite D call. The V gene's germline CDR1 is KGHSH and CDR2 LQKENI. Trimming removed 3 bases from V and 1 base from J, with 6 bases in between. The CDR3 has 13 residues. Full variable domain (rest looked up from reference TRBV18 and TRBJ2-5): NAGVMQNPRHLVRRRGQEARLRCSPMKGHSHVYWYRQLPEEGLKFMVYLQKENIIDESGMPKERFSAEFPKEGPSILRIQQVVRGDSAAYFCASSPLGQETQYFGPGTRLLVL.